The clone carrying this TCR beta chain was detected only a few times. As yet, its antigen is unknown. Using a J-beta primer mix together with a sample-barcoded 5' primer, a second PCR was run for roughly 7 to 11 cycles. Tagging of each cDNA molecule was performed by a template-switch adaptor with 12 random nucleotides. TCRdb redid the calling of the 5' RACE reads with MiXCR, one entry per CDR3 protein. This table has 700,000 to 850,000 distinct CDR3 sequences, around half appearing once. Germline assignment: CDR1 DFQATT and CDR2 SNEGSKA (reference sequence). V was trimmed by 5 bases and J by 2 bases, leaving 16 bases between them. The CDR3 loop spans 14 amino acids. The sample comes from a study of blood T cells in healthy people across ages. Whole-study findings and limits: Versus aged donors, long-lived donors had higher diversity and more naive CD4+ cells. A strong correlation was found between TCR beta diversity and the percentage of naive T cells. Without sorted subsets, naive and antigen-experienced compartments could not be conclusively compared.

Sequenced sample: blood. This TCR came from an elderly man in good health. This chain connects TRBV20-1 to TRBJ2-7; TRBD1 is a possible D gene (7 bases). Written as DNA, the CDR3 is TGCAGTGCTGACCGGGGGCAGGGGGCCTACGAGCAGTACTTC. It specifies CSADRGQGAYEQYF.